The rows below give T cell receptor beta chains drawn from one sample of a study of T cells after yellow fever vaccination. In TCRdb, the 5' RACE reads were re-called with MiXCR into one record per CDR3 protein. In the table there are some 110,000 distinct CDR3 sequences, 6% to 8% of which are singletons. Sequenced here: CD4+ T cells sorted from PBMCs, sampled more than 8 days after the first yellow fever vaccination. These TCRs come from a man aged 18-30 years who received the YFV17D yellow fever vaccine. Each CDR3 is given with its conserved first and last residue. The D gene is left open where the match is weak. Clone size is shown for a subset of rows, as once, few, many or a class of expanded clone.

D,J,size,V,CDR3,DNA
TRBD1,TRBJ1-5,many,TRBV5-1,CASSLKTGGYQPQHF,TGCGCCAGCAGCTTGAAGACAGGGGGTTATCAGCCCCAGCATTTT
-,TRBJ1-1,many,TRBV7-2,CASRQQGNTEAFF,TGTGCCAGCAGACAACAGGGGAACACTGAAGCTTTCTTT
-,TRBJ2-6,few,TRBV7-2,CASSLGHFSGANVLTF,TGTGCCAGCAGCTTAGGACATTTCTCTGGGGCCAACGTCCTGACTTTC
-,TRBJ1-1,many,TRBV30,CAWSEDPQRYTEAFF,TGTGCCTGGTCCGAGGACCCCCAGAGGTACACTGAAGCTTTCTTT
-,TRBJ2-5,many,TRBV6-2/TRBV6-3,CASSPKIQETQYF,TGTGCCAGCAGTCCCAAGATCCAAGAGACCCAGTACTTC
TRBD2,TRBJ2-3,many,TRBV5-1,CASRARGELTDTQYF,TGCGCCAGCAGGGCGCGGGGGGAGCTCACAGATACGCAGTATTTT
-,TRBJ2-3,few,TRBV4-2,CASNFGQSTDTQYF,TGTGCCAGCAATTTCGGCCAAAGCACAGATACGCAGTATTTT
-,TRBJ2-3,many,TRBV6-2/TRBV6-3,CASSTRDRGDTQYF,TGTGCCAGCAGTACCCGGGACCGAGGGGATACGCAGTATTTT
-,TRBJ1-4,many,TRBV2,CASNSYKTEEKLFF,TGTGCCAGCAACTCCTATAAGACGGAGGAAAAACTGTTTTTT
TRBD2,TRBJ2-5,many,TRBV14,CASSLGLAGSTWAQYF,TGTGCCAGCAGCCTGGGACTAGCGGGGAGTACGTGGGCCCAGTACTTC
-,TRBJ1-1,many,TRBV6-1,CASRIQGEAFF,TGTGCCAGCAGAATACAGGGAGAAGCTTTCTTT
-,TRBJ2-1,many,TRBV5-1,CASSLWAPSLSYNEQFF,TGCGCCAGCAGCTTGTGGGCGCCATCTCTGTCCTACAATGAGCAGTTCTTC
TRBD1,TRBJ1-5,-,TRBV5-5,CASSPRGNQPQHF,TGTGCCAGCAGCCCCAGGGGGAATCAGCCCCAGCATTTT
-,TRBJ1-3,many,TRBV15,CATSPLSSGNTIYF,TGTGCCACCAGCCCACTGAGCTCTGGAAACACCATATATTTT